Below are 2 T cell receptor beta chains sequenced from a single sample in a study of blood T cells in healthy people across ages. The use of a sample-barcoded 5' primer and a J-beta primer mix characterized a second PCR of about 6 to 11 cycles. TCRdb reanalysed the 5' RACE reads using MiXCR and keeps one entry per CDR3 protein. This sample has over 500,000 distinct CDR3 sequences, with around 50% found just once. Sequencing used blood. These TCRs come from a woman of 80 years or more in good health.

The V call is TRBV7-9, the J call TRBJ2-5; D is unresolved. The CDR3 has 17 amino acids. CDR1 is SEHNR, CDR2 FQNEAQ, per germline (reference sequence). Between the trimmed V and J ends, which lost 5 bases and 2 bases, there was a span of 21 bases. This chain's CDR3 is CASSGMGNIVGQETQYF. The DNA of the CDR3 is TGTGCCAGCAGCGGCATGGGAAACATCGTCGGGCAAGAGACCCAGTACTTC.

This clonotype was found a few times. The V gene is TRBV20-1, the J gene TRBJ2-7; 9 positions match TRBD2. The CDR3 sequence is 14 residues long. Germline loops: CDR1 DFQATT, CDR2 SNEGSKA (reference sequence). V lost 1 base, J lost 3 bases, and 4 bases stayed unmatched. In DNA, the CDR3 is TGCAGTGCTAGAGGTAGCGGGGGCCACTACGAGCAGTACTTC. This gives the protein CSARGSGGHYEQYF.